This entry features one T cell receptor (beta chain) sequence. Its antigen remains unknown. This specimen belongs to a study of cytomegalovirus exposure and HLA in healthy donors. Study conclusions and caveats: When presence/absence was analysed, sequencing depth was taken to be roughly uniform across donors. Confirmation was obtained in vitro that a few CMV-associated chains are specific for CMV antigens.

Vbeta (60) and Jbeta (13) primers were used in the PCR. Using immunoSEQ multiplex PCR, the repertoire was profiled, and TCRdb retains in-frame clones only, with some absent. This sample yields about 140,000 clones, of which roughly 80% are seen a single time; about 11% belongs to the top ten. Sequenced sample: PBMCs. The source is a man younger than 35 in good health and CMV-seropositive.

The CDR3 bases are TGTGCCAGCAGTGGGACTATTGGGGCCTTGACCGAGACCCAGTACTTC. Encoded protein: CASSGTIGALTETQYF. The chain has TRBV6-1 and TRBJ2-5, with D perhaps TRBD2 (6 bases). Trimming left V 4 bases short and J 5 bases short, with 20 bases between. There are 16 residues in the CDR3. Germline V gene lookup returns CDR1 MNHNS and CDR2 SASEGT.